This T cell receptor (beta chain) originates from a study of CD8 T cells in ankylosing spondylitis. Concerning this clonotype: What it binds is not known.

Quantitative barcoded 5'-RACE was used to prepare TCR beta libraries. TCRdb re-called the 5' RACE reads through MiXCR, storing one row per CDR3 protein. The table has a few hundred thousand distinct CDR3 sequences, roughly 18% seen once. Findings of the study overall: Significantly higher representation of disease-linked clones was reported for matched ankylosing spondylitis synovial fluid. Disease-linked clones bore a CD8+ phenotype, appearing relatively rarely in peripheral blood. One TCR beta motif, made up of several highly homologous variants, appeared characteristic of ankylosing spondylitis blood.

The CDR3 is 18 amino acids. The V end was cut by 3 bases, the J end by 1 base, with 21 bases between. Sequencing input: blood, either unsorted or a sorted T cell fraction (not recorded which). This receptor was taken from a male donor with ankylosing spondylitis. V is TRBV12-3 or TRBV12-4 and J is TRBJ1-1, with D maybe TRBD1 (6 bases). CDR3 region: CASSFPTRGGGQNTEAFF. The CDR3 DNA reads as TGTGCCAGCAGTTTCCCCACGAGGGGAGGGGGACAGAACACTGAAGCTTTCTTT.